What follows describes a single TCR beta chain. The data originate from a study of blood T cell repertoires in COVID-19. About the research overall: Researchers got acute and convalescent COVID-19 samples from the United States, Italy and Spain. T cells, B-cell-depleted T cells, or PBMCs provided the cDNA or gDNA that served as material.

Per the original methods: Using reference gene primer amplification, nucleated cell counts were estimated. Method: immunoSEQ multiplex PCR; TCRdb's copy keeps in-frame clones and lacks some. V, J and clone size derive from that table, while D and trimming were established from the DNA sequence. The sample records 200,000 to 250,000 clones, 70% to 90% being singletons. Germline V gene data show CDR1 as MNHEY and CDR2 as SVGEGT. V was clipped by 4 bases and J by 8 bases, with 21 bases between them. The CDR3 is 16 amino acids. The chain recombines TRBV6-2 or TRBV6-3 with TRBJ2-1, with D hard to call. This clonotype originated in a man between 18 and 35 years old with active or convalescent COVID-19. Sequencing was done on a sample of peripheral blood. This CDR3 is CASSSPSLPRSHEQFF. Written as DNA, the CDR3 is TGTGCCAGCAGTTCCCCGTCTTTACCTCGGAGTCATGAGCAGTTCTTC.